This note documents a single T cell receptor (beta chain) sequence. The sample originates from a study of blood T cell repertoires in COVID-19. Study summary: Material from acute and convalescent COVID-19 was sourced from the United States, Italy and Spain. PBMCs, B-cell-depleted T cells, or T cells provided the cDNA or gDNA that made up the material.

Germline V gives CDR1 SQVTM, CDR2 ANQGSEA. This CDR3 has 14 residues. V lost 6 bases, J lost 9 bases, and 21 bases lay in between. Per the original methods: Amplifying reference gene primers gave estimates of nucleated cell counts. Generated by immunoSEQ multiplex PCR, the TCRdb table keeps only in-frame clones and is missing some. V, J and clone size reflect that table, while D and trimming were determined from the DNA. The profile shows tens of thousands of clones, 88% of them singletons. The chain has TRBV29-1 and TRBJ2-1; tentative D call: TRBD1 (6 bases). The TCR comes from a human donor in a cohort sampled during active COVID-19. What was sequenced was peripheral blood. This chain's CDR3 is CSVAPGDGSGEQFF. In nucleotides, the CDR3 is TGCAGCGTGGCCCCAGGGGACGGTTCCGGTGAGCAGTTCTTC.